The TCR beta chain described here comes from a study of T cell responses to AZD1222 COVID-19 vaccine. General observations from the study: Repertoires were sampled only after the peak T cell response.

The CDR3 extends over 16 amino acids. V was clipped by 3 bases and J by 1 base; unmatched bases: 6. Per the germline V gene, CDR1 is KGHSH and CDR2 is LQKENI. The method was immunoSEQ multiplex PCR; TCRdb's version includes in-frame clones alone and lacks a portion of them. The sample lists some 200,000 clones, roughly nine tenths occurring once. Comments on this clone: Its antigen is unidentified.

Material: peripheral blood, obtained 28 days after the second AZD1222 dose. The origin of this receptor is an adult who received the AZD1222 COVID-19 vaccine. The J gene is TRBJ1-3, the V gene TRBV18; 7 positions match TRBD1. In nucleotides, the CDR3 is TGTGCCAGCTCACCTCGCGACAGGGTGTCTGGAAACACCATATATTTT. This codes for CASSPRDRVSGNTIYF.